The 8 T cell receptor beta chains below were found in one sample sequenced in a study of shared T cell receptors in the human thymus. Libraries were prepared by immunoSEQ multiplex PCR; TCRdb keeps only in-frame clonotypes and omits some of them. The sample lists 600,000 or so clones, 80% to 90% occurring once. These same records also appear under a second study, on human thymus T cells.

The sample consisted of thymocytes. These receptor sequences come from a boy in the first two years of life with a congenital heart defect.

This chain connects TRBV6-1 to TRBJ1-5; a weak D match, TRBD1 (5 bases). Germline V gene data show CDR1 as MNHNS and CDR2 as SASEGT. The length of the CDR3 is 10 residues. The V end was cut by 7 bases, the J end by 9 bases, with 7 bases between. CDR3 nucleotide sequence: TGTGCCAGCAACGGGGGGCCCCAGCATTTT. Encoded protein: CASNGGPQHF.

The chain's CDR3 is CASFEGANTGELFF. As DNA, the CDR3 is TGTGCCAGTTTCGAGGGGGCGAACACCGGGGAGCTGTTTTTT. The chain links TRBV2 to TRBJ2-2, with D maybe TRBD1 (6 bases). The germline V gene encodes CDR1 SNHLY and CDR2 FYNNEI. The length of the CDR3 is 14 residues. Trimming took off 9 bases at V and 0 bases at J, with 11 bases between the two ends. Combining the CDR3 with reference TRBV2 and TRBJ2-2 gives the whole variable domain EPEVTQTPSHQVTQMGQEVILRCVPISNHLYFYWYRQILGQKVEFLVSFYNNEISEKSEIFDDQFSVERPDGSNFTLKIRSTKLEDSAMYFCASFEGANTGELFFGEGSRLTVL.

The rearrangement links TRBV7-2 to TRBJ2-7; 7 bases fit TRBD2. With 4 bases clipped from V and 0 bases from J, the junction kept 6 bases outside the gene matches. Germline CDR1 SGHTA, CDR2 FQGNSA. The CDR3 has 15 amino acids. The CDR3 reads CASSSGGLVSYEQYF. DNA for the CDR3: TGTGCCAGCAGCTCCGGGGGGTTGGTCTCCTACGAGCAGTACTTC.

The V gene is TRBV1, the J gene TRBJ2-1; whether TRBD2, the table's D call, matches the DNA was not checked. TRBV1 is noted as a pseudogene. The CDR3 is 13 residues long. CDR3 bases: TGCACCAGCAGTCATAAAGGGAGCGATGAGCAGTTCTTC. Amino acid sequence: CTSSHKGSDEQFF.

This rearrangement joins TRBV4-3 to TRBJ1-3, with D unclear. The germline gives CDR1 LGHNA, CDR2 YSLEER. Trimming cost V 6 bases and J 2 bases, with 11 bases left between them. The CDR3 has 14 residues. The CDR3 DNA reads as TGCGCCAGCAGATGGCCGTCTCCTGGAAACACCATATATTTT. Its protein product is CASRWPSPGNTIYF.

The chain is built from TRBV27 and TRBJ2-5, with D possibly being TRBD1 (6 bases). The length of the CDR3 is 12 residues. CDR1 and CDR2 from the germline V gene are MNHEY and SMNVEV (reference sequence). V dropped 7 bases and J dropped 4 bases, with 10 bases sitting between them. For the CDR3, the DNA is TGTGCCAGCACCCAGGGGTCAGAGACCCAGTACTTC. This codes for CASTQGSETQYF.

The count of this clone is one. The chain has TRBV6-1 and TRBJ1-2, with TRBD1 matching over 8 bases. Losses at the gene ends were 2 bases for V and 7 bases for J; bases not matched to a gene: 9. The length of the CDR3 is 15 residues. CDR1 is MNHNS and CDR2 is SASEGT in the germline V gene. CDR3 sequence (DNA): TGTGCCAGCAGTGAACGCCGCAGGGGGCGGCGTGGCTACACCTTC. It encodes CASSERRRGRRGYTF.

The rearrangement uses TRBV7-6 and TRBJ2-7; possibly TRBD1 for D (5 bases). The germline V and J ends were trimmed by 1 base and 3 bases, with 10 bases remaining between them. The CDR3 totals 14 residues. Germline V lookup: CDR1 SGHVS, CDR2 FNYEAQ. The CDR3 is CASSLGQGVYEQYF. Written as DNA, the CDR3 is TGTGCCAGCAGCTTAGGTCAGGGTGTCTACGAGCAGTACTTC.